This T cell receptor (beta chain) was identified during a study of vaccination and CD4 T cells after COVID-19. Germline CDR1 is LNHDA and CDR2 is SQIVND (reference sequence). The length of the CDR3 is 14 residues. As for this clonotype: The target antigen is unknown. The junction and the germline gene differ at one end; a read error may be behind it.

At the Johns Hopkins FTIC core, DNA taken from cultured CD4+ T cells was sequenced by way of the Oncomine TCR Beta short-read assay. TCRdb ran MiXCR on the PCR reads and lists one entry per CDR3 protein. The table shows 5,500 to 7,500 distinct CDR3 sequences, with under 60% occurring only once. Treatment indicated: approximately 11-day PBMC culture with coronavirus spike peptide pools or control peptides (ViraFEST assay). CD4+ T cells that came from the unexposed donor were collected before the COVID-19 pandemic (2011-2018). The receptor's source is a human donor in good health. V is TRBV19 and J is TRBJ2-7; D unresolved. The sequenced sample consisted of CD4+ T cells from blood, cultured in vitro. This CDR3 reads CASSEDPSSYEQHF. The CDR3 coding sequence is TGTGCCAGTAGTGAAGACCCGAGCTCCTACGAGCAGCACTTC. Variable domain in full (rest from reference TRBV19 and TRBJ2-7): DGGITQSPKYLFRKEGQNVTLSCEQNLNHDAMYWYRQDPGQGLRLIYYSQIVNDFQKGDIAEGYSVSREKKESFPLTVTSAQKNPTAFYLCASSEDPSSYEQHFGPGTRLTVT.